These T cell receptor beta chains were read from a single sample in a study of regulatory dendritic cells for organ transplantation. Data came from immunoSEQ multiplex PCR; TCRdb stores just in-frame clones and leaves some out. The sample carries roughly 30,000 clones, approximately 81% recorded once. The sequenced sample was naive CD8+ T cells from blood. All receptors come from a human donor in good health. Both conserved end residues are part of each CDR3. The D gene is left open where the match is weak. A row's size may be missing; if present it is once, few, many or a size class.

CDR3: CASSQGQVGYEQYF
DNA: TGTGCCAGCAGCCAGGGACAGGTAGGGTACGAGCAGTACTTC
D: TRBD1
J: TRBJ2-7
size: .
V: TRBV6-5

CDR3: CASSPYQDSGNTIYF
DNA: TGCGCCAGCAGCCCTTATCAGGACTCTGGAAACACCATATATTTT
D: .
J: TRBJ1-3
size: .
V: TRBV4-1

CDR3: CASTQGQNLNTEAFF
DNA: TGTGCCAGTACTCAAGGACAAAACTTGAACACTGAAGCTTTCTTT
D: .
J: TRBJ1-1
size: .
V: TRBV19

CDR3: CASSLEVGLAYEQYF
DNA: TGTGCCAGCAGCTTAGAAGTCGGTTTAGCCTACGAGCAGTACTTC
D: .
J: TRBJ2-7
size: .
V: TRBV11-2

CDR3: CASSQGLAGGLAGPETQYF
DNA: TGCGCCAGCAGCCAAGGACTAGCGGGGGGGCTAGCGGGGCCAGAGACCCAGTACTTC
D: TRBD2
J: TRBJ2-5
size: .
V: TRBV4-1

CDR3: CASSLGRAGYTEAFF
DNA: TGTGCCAGCAGCTTGGGCAGGGCCGGGTACACTGAAGCTTTCTTT
D: .
J: TRBJ1-1
size: .
V: TRBV7-2

CDR3: CASSLRGGGNEQFF
DNA: TGTGCCAGCAGCTTACGGGGGGGCGGCAATGAGCAGTTCTTC
D: TRBD2
J: TRBJ2-1
size: .
V: TRBV7-3

CDR3: CASSIDMSGQIYEQYF
DNA: TGTGCCAGTAGTATAGACATGTCGGGACAGATCTACGAGCAGTACTTC
D: TRBD1
J: TRBJ2-7
size: .
V: TRBV19

CDR3: CASSVEGGGGLAVTDTQYF
DNA: TGTGCCAGCAGCGTAGAGGGGGGGGGAGGACTAGCGGTAACAGATACGCAGTATTTT
D: TRBD2
J: TRBJ2-3
size: .
V: TRBV9

CDR3: CASRSQGGPSYEQYF
DNA: TGTGCCAGCAGGTCACAGGGTGGGCCCTCCTACGAGCAGTACTTC
D: .
J: TRBJ2-7
size: .
V: TRBV7-6

CDR3: CASSLDGSGRTYGYTF
DNA: TGTGCCAGCAGCTTAGACGGATCAGGGAGGACCTATGGCTACACCTTC
D: .
J: TRBJ1-2
size: few
V: TRBV11-2

CDR3: CASSPLAGGLADTQYF
DNA: TGTGCCAGCAGCCCCCTAGCGGGGGGGCTTGCAGATACGCAGTATTTT
D: TRBD2
J: TRBJ2-3
size: .
V: TRBV11-2

CDR3: CASSFAGYEQFF
DNA: TGTGCCAGCAGCTTCGCAGGGTATGAGCAGTTCTTC
D: .
J: TRBJ2-1
size: .
V: TRBV11-1

CDR3: CASSIGQTNEQFF
DNA: TGTGCCAGTAGTATTGGGCAGACCAATGAGCAGTTCTTC
D: .
J: TRBJ2-1
size: .
V: TRBV19

CDR3: CASSGGGDGQHF
DNA: TGTGCCAGCTCCGGGGGGGGTGATGGCCAGCATTTT
D: .
J: TRBJ1-5
size: .
V: TRBV27